The rows below give T cell receptor beta chains drawn from one sample of a study of PD-1 blockade in classical Hodgkin lymphoma. Assay: immunoSEQ multiplex PCR; the TCRdb copy retains only in-frame clones and omits some. The sample includes over 10,000 clones, around four fifths of them seen just once. Sequenced material: peripheral blood mononuclear cells (PBMCs), taken at baseline. The source is a human donor with classical Hodgkin lymphoma. CDR3s include the opening cysteine and the closing phenylalanine or tryptophan. A D gene is named only where the DNA matches it firmly. The size of a clone is reported for some rows only, either as once, few or many, or as a class for expanded clones.

NA TRBJ1-6 TRBV18 NA CASSPQTVGAGEPLHF TGTGCCAGCTCACCACAAACCGTGGGCGCCGGGGAGCCCCTCCACTTT
NA TRBJ1-4 TRBV2 NA CAGERNEKLFF TGTGCCGGAGAGAGGAATGAAAAACTGTTTTTT
NA TRBJ1-1 TRBV7-9 NA CASSLLGGPEAFF TGTGCCAGCAGCTTATTAGGAGGGCCTGAAGCTTTCTTT
few TRBJ1-5 TRBV2 NA CASSAFLGNQPQHF TGTGCCAGCAGTGCCTTCTTAGGGAATCAGCCCCAGCATTTT
NA TRBJ1-2 TRBV2 NA CASKGEVSGYTF TGTGCCAGCAAAGGAGAGGTGAGCGGCTACACCTTC
NA TRBJ2-7 TRBV10-3 NA CAMGGAEDYEQYF TGTGCCATGGGCGGGGCAGAGGACTACGAGCAGTACTTC
NA TRBJ1-1 TRBV6-6 TRBD1 CASNTRPGQGSEAFF TGTGCCAGCAATACACGACCGGGACAGGGGTCTGAAGCTTTCTTT
NA TRBJ2-2 TRBV13 NA CASSPLRGPHANTGELFF TGTGCCAGCAGCCCTTTACGGGGGCCTCACGCGAACACCGGGGAGCTGTTTTTT
NA TRBJ1-2 TRBV10-3 TRBD1 CAISPQKETGKGYTF TGTGCCATCAGTCCTCAAAAGGAGACAGGGAAAGGCTACACCTTC
NA TRBJ1-5 TRBV30 NA CAWSAGFRGRSSGNQPQHF TGTGCCTGGAGTGCCGGCTTCAGGGGTAGGAGTTCGGGCAATCAGCCCCAGCATTTT
NA TRBJ1-3 TRBV7-9 NA CASSLATGLGNTIYF TGTGCCAGCAGCTTAGCAACGGGGCTTGGAAACACCATATATTTT
NA TRBJ2-1 TRBV7-2 NA CASSSQGYEQFF TGTGCCAGCAGCTCACAGGGCTATGAGCAGTTCTTC
NA TRBJ2-7 TRBV20-1 NA CSASYLDEQYF TGCAGTGCGAGCTATCTGGACGAGCAGTACTTC
NA TRBJ2-4 TRBV5-1 TRBD1 CASSLATGGNRDIQYF TGCGCCAGCAGCTTGGCCACAGGGGGCAATAGGGACATTCAGTACTTC
once TRBJ1-2 TRBV5-1 NA CASSLGHAHGYTF TGCGCCAGCAGCCTGGGACATGCCCATGGCTACACCTTC
NA TRBJ2-7 TRBV7-7 NA CASSLNEVTYEQYF TGTGCTAGCAGCTTAAACGAGGTAACCTACGAGCAGTACTTC
NA TRBJ1-2 TRBV7-8 NA CASSLGQGHLDPYGYTF TGTGCCAGCAGCTTAGGGCAGGGGCACCTAGACCCCTATGGCTACACCTTC
NA TRBJ2-1 TRBV10-3 TRBD2 CAISESRGASYNEQFF TGTGCCATCAGTGAGTCGCGGGGGGCTTCCTACAATGAGCAGTTCTTC
NA TRBJ2-3 TRBV2 TRBD1 CASSHRGTFPFF TGTGCCAGCAGTCACAGGGGGACCTTCCCATTTTTT
NA TRBJ1-6 TRBV10-3 NA CAISETTGNSPLHF TGTGCCATCAGTGAGACTACAGGAAATTCACCCCTCCACTTT
once TRBJ2-1 TRBV9 NA CASSLSSRPPYNEQFF TGTGCCAGCAGCTTGTCCTCTCGCCCCCCTTACAATGAGCAGTTCTTC
NA TRBJ1-5 TRBV19 NA CASTGVSNQPQHF TGTGCCAGTACCGGGGTTAGCAATCAGCCCCAGCATTTT
NA TRBJ1-1 TRBV18 NA CASSPLSTGSTEAFF TGTGCCAGCTCACCACTGAGCACAGGGTCCACTGAAGCTTTCTTT
NA TRBJ2-2 TRBV10-3 NA CAINTGSNTGELFF TGTGCCATCAATACTGGATCGAACACCGGGGAGCTGTTTTTT
NA TRBJ2-7 TRBV7-2 NA CASSTGTTLYEQYF TGTGCCAGCAGCACCGGGACCACCCTCTACGAGCAGTACTTC